This TCR beta chain was recovered during a study of blood T cell repertoires in COVID-19. Study-wide context: Sample material is recorded as cDNA or gDNA derived from T cells, B-cell-depleted T cells, or PBMCs.

Only in-frame clones appear in the TCRdb table, and some are missing; sequencing was by immunoSEQ multiplex PCR. The sample lists about 160,000 clones; under 90% were seen once. The trim removed 3 bases at V and 6 bases at J, leaving 17 bases unmatched. The germline CDR1 and CDR2 sequences are MGHRA and YSYEKL. The CDR3 contains 20 residues. The clonotype comes from a woman between 50 and 59 years old who had recovered from COVID-19. This chain joins TRBV4-1 and TRBJ2-4; 13 bases match TRBD2. The specimen sequenced was PBMCs or T cells enriched from blood (not recorded which). The CDR3 DNA reads TGCGCCAGCAGCCATATGTTGAATAGAGGGACTAGCGGGGTTGGAAACATTCAGTACTTC. Translating it yields CASSHMLNRGTSGVGNIQYF.